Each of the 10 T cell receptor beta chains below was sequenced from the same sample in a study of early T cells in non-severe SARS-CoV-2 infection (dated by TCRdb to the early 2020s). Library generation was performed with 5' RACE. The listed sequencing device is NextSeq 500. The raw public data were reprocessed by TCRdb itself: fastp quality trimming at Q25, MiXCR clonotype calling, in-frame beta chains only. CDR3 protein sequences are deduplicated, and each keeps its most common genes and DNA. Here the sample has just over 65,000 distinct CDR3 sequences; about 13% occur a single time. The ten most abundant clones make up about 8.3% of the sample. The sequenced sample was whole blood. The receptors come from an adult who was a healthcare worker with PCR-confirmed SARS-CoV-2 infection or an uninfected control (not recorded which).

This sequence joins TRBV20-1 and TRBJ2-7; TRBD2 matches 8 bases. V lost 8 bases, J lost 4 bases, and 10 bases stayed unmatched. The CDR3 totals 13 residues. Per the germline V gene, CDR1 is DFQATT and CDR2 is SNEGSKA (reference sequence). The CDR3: CSSLSRGGYEQYF. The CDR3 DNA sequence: TGCAGTTCCCTTTCCCGGGGGGGTTACGAGCAGTACTTC.

CDR3 bases: TGTGCCAGCACCCCCGGGGGGATATCCTACAATGAGCAGTTCTTC. Translated, it gives CASTPGGISYNEQFF. This sequence joins TRBV28 and TRBJ2-1; 7 nucleotides line up with TRBD2. CDR1 and CDR2 from the germline V gene are MDHEN and SYDVKM. J was trimmed by 1 base and V by 7 bases; bases with no gene match: 7. This CDR3 spans 15 amino acids.

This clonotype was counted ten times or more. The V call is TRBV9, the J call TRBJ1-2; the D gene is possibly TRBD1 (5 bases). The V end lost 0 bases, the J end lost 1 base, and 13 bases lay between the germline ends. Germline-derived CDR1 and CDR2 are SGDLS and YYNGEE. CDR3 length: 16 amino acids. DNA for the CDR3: TGTGCCAGCAGCGTAGCCCGTGGGGCTCTTAACTATGGCTACACCTTC. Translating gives CASSVARGALNYGYTF.

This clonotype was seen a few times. The CDR3 sequence: CSGTWGNEQFF. CDR3 DNA: TGCAGCGGGACTTGGGGCAATGAGCAGTTCTTC. The rearrangement links TRBV29-1 to TRBJ2-1; the D gene is possibly TRBD2 (5 bases). Trimming removed 7 bases from V and 6 bases from J, with 10 bases in between. The V gene's germline CDR1 is SQVTM and CDR2 ANQGSEA. The CDR3 has 11 amino acids.

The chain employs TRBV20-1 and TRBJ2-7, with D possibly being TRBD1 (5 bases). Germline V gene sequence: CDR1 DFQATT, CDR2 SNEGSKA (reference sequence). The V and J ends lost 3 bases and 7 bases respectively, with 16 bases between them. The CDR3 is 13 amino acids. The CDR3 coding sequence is TGCAGTGCTAGCTTGCGGCAGGACAAAGAGCAGTACTTC. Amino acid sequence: CSASLRQDKEQYF.

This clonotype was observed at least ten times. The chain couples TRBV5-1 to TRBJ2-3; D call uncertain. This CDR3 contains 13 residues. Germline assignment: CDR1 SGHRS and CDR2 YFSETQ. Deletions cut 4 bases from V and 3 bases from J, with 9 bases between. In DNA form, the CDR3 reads TGCGCCAGCAGCCTGTACGTAACAGATACGCAGTATTTT. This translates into CASSLYVTDTQYF.

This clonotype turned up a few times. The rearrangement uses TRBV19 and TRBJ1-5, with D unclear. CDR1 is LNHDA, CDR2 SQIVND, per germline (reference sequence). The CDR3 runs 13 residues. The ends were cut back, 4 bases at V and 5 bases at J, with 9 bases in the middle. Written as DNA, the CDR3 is TGTGCCAGTAGTAGATACAGCGATCAGCCCCAGCATTTT. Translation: CASSRYSDQPQHF.

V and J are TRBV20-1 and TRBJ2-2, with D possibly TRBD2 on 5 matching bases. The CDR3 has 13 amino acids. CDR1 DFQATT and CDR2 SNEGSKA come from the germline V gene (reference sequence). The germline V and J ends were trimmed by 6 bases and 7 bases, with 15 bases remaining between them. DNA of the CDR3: TGCAGTGCCCTTAAAGGACGGGACGGGGAGCTGTTTTTT. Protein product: CSALKGRDGELFF.

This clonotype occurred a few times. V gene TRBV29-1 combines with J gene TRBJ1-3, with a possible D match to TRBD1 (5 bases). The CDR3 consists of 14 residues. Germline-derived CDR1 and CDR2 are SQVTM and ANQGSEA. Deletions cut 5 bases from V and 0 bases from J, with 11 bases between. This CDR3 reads CSVTSGLSGNTIYF. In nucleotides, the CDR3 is TGCAGCGTTACCTCAGGGCTCTCTGGAAACACCATATATTTT.

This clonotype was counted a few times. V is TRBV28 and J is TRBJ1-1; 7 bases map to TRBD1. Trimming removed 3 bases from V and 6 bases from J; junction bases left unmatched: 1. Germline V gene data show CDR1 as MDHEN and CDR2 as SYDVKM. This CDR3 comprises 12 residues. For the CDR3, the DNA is TGTGCCAGCAGTTTGGGACAGCCTGAAGCTTTCTTT. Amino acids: CASSLGQPEAFF.